These 27 T cell receptor beta chains were sequenced from one sample in a study of T cell changes during pregnancy in multiple sclerosis. Data came from immunoSEQ multiplex PCR; TCRdb stores just in-frame clones and leaves some out. The sample consists of just over 50,000 clones, about 90% of them appearing once. The sample consisted of CD4+ T cells from peripheral blood mononuclear cells, taken after pregnancy. The origin of the receptors is a female donor with multiple sclerosis, enrolled in a pregnancy study.

The rearrangement links TRBV6-6 to TRBJ1-2, with TRBD1 matching 8 bases. There are 15 residues in the CDR3. Germline V gives CDR1 MNHNY, CDR2 SVGAGI (reference sequence). Trimming took 6 bases from V and 2 from J; bases not matched to a gene: 8. The CDR3 protein is CASRDIRGQNYGYTF. The CDR3 DNA reads as TGTGCCAGCAGGGACATCAGGGGGCAGAACTATGGCTACACCTTC.

The chain carries TRBV11-2 and TRBJ2-3, with a tentative D call TRBD2 (5 bases). This CDR3 contains 15 residues. Germline V gene data show CDR1 as SGHAT and CDR2 as FQNNGV. Trimming cost V 2 bases and J 2 bases, with 11 bases left between them. The CDR3 DNA reads TGTGCCAGCAGCTTACTAGGACTTAACACAGATACGCAGTATTTT. This codes for CASSLLGLNTDTQYF.

V and J are TRBV4-2 and TRBJ2-7; 7 bases line up with TRBD2. Losses at the gene ends were 0 bases for V and 3 bases for J; bases not matched to a gene: 8. Germline V gene lookup returns CDR1 LGHNA and CDR2 YNFKEQ. The CDR3 contains 16 residues. CDR3 coding DNA: TGTGCCAGCAGCCAAGATGGCGCTAGCGGAAGCTACGAGCAGTACTTC. As protein: CASSQDGASGSYEQYF.

V usage is TRBV7-6 and J usage is TRBJ1-2, with 10 bases lining up with TRBD1. Germline CDR1 and CDR2: SGHVS and FNYEAQ. Trimming removed 5 bases from V and 6 bases from J; junction bases left unmatched: 15. The CDR3 has 17 residues. The CDR3 loop reads CASSRIPMTGGVDGYTF. The CDR3 DNA reads TGTGCCAGCAGCAGAATACCGATGACAGGGGGCGTCGATGGCTACACCTTC.

The chain couples TRBV7-6 to TRBJ2-3; 11 bases line up with TRBD1. With V trimmed by 5 bases and J by 2 bases, 15 bases remained unmatched. CDR1 and CDR2 (germline): SGHVS, FNYEAQ. The CDR3 length is 19 residues. DNA of the CDR3: TGTGCCAGCAGCCTAAGGACAGGGGGCGCGTTCGCTCCCACAGATACGCAGTATTTT. It codes for CASSLRTGGAFAPTDTQYF.

The V gene is TRBV13, the J gene TRBJ2-3, with 15 bases lining up with TRBD2. The length of the CDR3 is 20 residues. Germline loops: CDR1 PRHDT, CDR2 FYEKMQ (reference sequence). With V trimmed by 4 bases and J by 4 bases, 15 bases remained unmatched. DNA of the CDR3: TGTGCCAGCAGCTCCTACAAGAGGACTAGCGGGAGGGCCGTCGCAGATACGCAGTATTTT. Its translation is CASSSYKRTSGRAVADTQYF. Full variable domain (outside the CDR3, taken from reference TRBV13 and TRBJ2-3): AAGVIQSPRHLIKEKRETATLKCYPIPRHDTVYWYQQGPGQDPQFLISFYEKMQSDKGSIPDRFSAQQFSDYHSELNMSSLELGDSALYFCASSSYKRTSGRAVADTQYFGPGTRLTVL.

In nucleotides, the CDR3 is TGTGCCAGCAGCTTAGCGCCTAGCGGGAACTCCTACAATGAGCAGTTCTTC. Its translation is CASSLAPSGNSYNEQFF. The chain combines TRBV7-2 with TRBJ2-1, with 9 bases matching TRBD2. Losses at the gene ends were 0 bases for V and 0 bases for J; bases not matched to a gene: 3. The germline CDR1 and CDR2 sequences are SGHTA and FQGNSA. The length of the CDR3 is 17 residues.

V is TRBV6-5 and J is TRBJ2-1; D call uncertain. V lost 0 bases to trimming and J lost 4 bases, with 7 bases between them. Germline values: CDR1 MNHEY, CDR2 SVGAGI. The CDR3 has 14 residues. The CDR3 here is CASSYSQRYNEQFF. The CDR3 coding sequence is TGTGCCAGCAGTTACTCGCAGCGTTACAATGAGCAGTTCTTC.

The rearrangement joins TRBV21-1 to TRBJ2-2; TRBD2, the D gene given by the table, was not confirmed from the DNA. TRBV21-1 is a listed pseudogene. The CDR3 extends over 19 amino acids. CDR3 nucleotides: TGTGCCAGCAGCAAAGATCCCTCCCGATGTAGCGGGAGTACCGGGGAGCTGTTTTTT. Translating it yields CASSKDPSRCSGSTGELFF.

This chain uses TRBV27 with TRBJ2-3; tentatively, D is TRBD2 (6 bases). This CDR3 comprises 14 residues. The V gene's germline CDR1 is MNHEY and CDR2 SMNVEV (reference sequence). V was cut by 6 bases and J by 5 bases, with 15 bases left in between. For the CDR3, the DNA is TGTGCCAGCAGGAGGCGGGACCCAAAAGATACGCAGTATTTT. It yields the protein CASRRRDPKDTQYF.

The chain is built from TRBV6-1 and TRBJ2-7; a possible D gene is TRBD2 (5 bases). V dropped 2 bases and J dropped 1 base, with 12 bases sitting between them. CDR3 length: 15 amino acids. In germline, CDR1 is MNHNS, CDR2 SASEGT. The CDR3 region is CASSERESRSYEQYF. As DNA, the CDR3 is TGTGCCAGCAGTGAACGGGAATCCAGGTCCTACGAGCAGTACTTC.

Only one count was recorded for this clone. The chain joins TRBV19 to TRBJ1-1; D remains unclear. This CDR3 spans 14 amino acids. V lost 6 bases, J lost 2 bases, and 13 bases lay in between. The germline CDR1 and CDR2 sequences are LNHDA and SQIVND (reference sequence). The CDR3 region is CASSVRRLNTEAFF. The DNA of the CDR3 is TGTGCCAGTAGCGTCCGCAGGCTAAACACTGAAGCTTTCTTT.

The genes are TRBV28 and TRBJ2-1; TRBD2 agrees at 7 bases. Germline-derived CDR1 and CDR2 are MDHEN and SYDVKM. V lost 6 bases to trimming and J lost 1 base; unmatched junction nucleotides: 9. CDR3 length: 16 residues. CDR3 amino acids: CASSEAGDGSYNEQFF. The CDR3 DNA sequence: TGTGCCAGCAGCGAGGCGGGAGATGGATCCTACAATGAGCAGTTCTTC.

The chain is built from TRBV2 and TRBJ1-1, with D perhaps matching TRBD1 (5 bases). This CDR3 is 13 amino acids long. V lost 6 bases and J 4 bases, leaving 12 bases between the germline ends. Germline CDR1 is SNHLY and CDR2 is FYNNEI. The CDR3 DNA is TGTGCCAGCAGGGTAGACAGTGGCACTGAAGCTTTCTTT. Amino acids: CASRVDSGTEAFF.

The chain carries TRBV9 and TRBJ1-2, with TRBD1 matching over 7 bases. The CDR3 length is 15 residues. Germline CDR1 is SGDLS and CDR2 is YYNGEE. The V gene end was trimmed by 3 bases and the J gene end by 4 bases; junction bases not matched to a gene: 9. CDR3 DNA sequence: TGTGCCAGCAGCGGCCAGACAGGGTTCGCCTATGGCTACACCTTC. It codes for CASSGQTGFAYGYTF. The complete variable domain, with remaining parts taken from reference TRBV9 and TRBJ1-2, reads DSGVTQTPKHLITATGQRVTLRCSPRSGDLSVYWYQQSLDQGLQFLIQYYNGEERAKGNILERFSAQQFPDLHSELNLSSLELGDSALYFCASSGQTGFAYGYTFGSGTRLTVV.

This chain links TRBV7-8 with TRBJ2-7, with unresolved D. The CDR3 spans 15 residues. V was trimmed by 5 bases and J by 4 bases, leaving 18 bases between them. Germline V CDR1 and CDR2: SGHVS, FQNEAQ. This chain's CDR3 is CASSQWVSLVYEQYF. The CDR3 nucleotides read TGTGCCAGCAGCCAATGGGTTAGCCTCGTTTACGAGCAGTACTTC. The full variable domain, its missing parts supplied by reference TRBV7-8 and TRBJ2-7, is GAGVSQSPRYKVAKRGQDVALRCDPISGHVSLFWYQQALGQGPEFLTYFQNEAQLDKSGLPSDRFFAERPEGSVSTLKIQRTQQEDSAVYLCASSQWVSLVYEQYFGPGTRLTVT.

V usage is TRBV28 and J usage is TRBJ1-5; 7 bases fit TRBD1. CDR1 is MDHEN and CDR2 is SYDVKM in the germline V gene. CDR3 length equals 17 residues. V shed 5 bases, J shed 3 bases, and the junction held 13 bases outside the gene matches. CDR3 loop: CASSHRGMEKNNQPQHF. The CDR3 nucleotides read TGTGCCAGCAGTCACAGGGGAATGGAAAAGAACAATCAGCCCCAGCATTTT.

CDR3 DNA: TGTGCCAGTAGTATGGGGAGAACGGCTTTCTTT. Encoded protein: CASSMGRTAFF. V is TRBV19 and J is TRBJ1-1; D unclear. Germline CDR1 reads LNHDA; CDR2 reads SQIVND (reference sequence). Between the trimmed V and J ends, which lost 3 bases and 11 bases, there was a span of 10 bases. CDR3 length: 11 residues. Based on the CDR3 plus reference TRBV19 and TRBJ1-1, the full variable domain is DGGITQSPKYLFRKEGQNVTLSCEQNLNHDAMYWYRQDPGQGLRLIYYSQIVNDFQKGDIAEGYSVSREKKESFPLTVTSAQKNPTAFYLCASSMGRTAFFGQGTRLTVV.

The rearrangement links TRBV19 to TRBJ1-5; TRBD1 aligns across 9 bases. CDR1 is LNHDA and CDR2 is SQIVND in the germline V gene (reference sequence). The V segment lost 6 bases and the J segment 0 bases; nucleotides outside the gene matches: 3. This CDR3 spans 15 amino acids. The CDR3 is CASSSQGASNQPQHF. CDR3 nucleotides: TGTGCCAGTAGCTCACAGGGGGCTAGCAATCAGCCCCAGCATTTT.

This rearrangement joins TRBV7-9 to TRBJ2-5, with D possibly being TRBD1 (5 bases). The CDR3 consists of 15 residues. CDR1 and CDR2 (germline): SEHNR, FQNEAQ (reference sequence). Trimming left V 5 bases short and J 1 base short, with 14 bases between. The CDR3 nucleotides are TGTGCCAGCAGCAACTACAAGGGGCGCCAAGAGACCCAGTACTTC. It is translated as CASSNYKGRQETQYF.

This chain's CDR3 is CSARLVYEQFF. CDR3 bases: TGCAGTGCTAGACTAGTTTATGAGCAGTTCTTC. The chain carries TRBV20-1 and TRBJ2-1, with D unclear. CDR1 and CDR2 from the germline V gene are DFQATT and SNEGSKA (reference sequence). V was pared by 2 bases and J by 8 bases, with 7 bases between. CDR3 length: 11 residues.

The rearrangement uses TRBV4-3 and TRBJ1-4; TRBD1 is a possible D gene (5 bases). CDR1 and CDR2 from the germline V gene are LGHNA and YSLEER. This CDR3 has 16 amino acids. The V gene lost 0 bases and the J gene lost 5 bases, with 13 bases spanning the gap. Written as DNA, the CDR3 is TGCGCCAGCAGCCAAGATCTTGGGGCCGGGAATGAAAAACTGTTTTTT. Encoded protein: CASSQDLGAGNEKLFF.

A few counts support this clone. This chain uses TRBV7-9 with TRBJ2-7; 7 positions match TRBD1. Looked up from germline, CDR1 is SEHNR and CDR2 is FQNEAQ (reference sequence). This CDR3 is built from 14 residues. With 4 bases clipped from V and 7 bases from J, the junction kept 10 bases outside the gene matches. In nucleotides, the CDR3 is TGTGCCAGCAGCTCCCGGGACAGAGGTGTTGAGCAGTACTTC. This encodes CASSSRDRGVEQYF.

The chain carries TRBV5-1 and TRBJ2-1; maybe TRBD2 (5 bases). The CDR3 is 15 residues long. In germline, CDR1 is SGHRS, CDR2 YFSETQ. V lost 0 bases to trimming and J lost 8 bases, with 15 bases between them. In DNA form, the CDR3 reads TGCGCCAGCAGCTTGGTCGGGAACGATTTCGATGAGCAGTTCTTC. As protein: CASSLVGNDFDEQFF.

This chain uses TRBV6-6 with TRBJ1-5; D is unresolved. Trimming took off 8 bases at V and 9 bases at J, with 14 bases between the two ends. Looked up from germline, CDR1 is MNHNY and CDR2 is SVGAGI (reference sequence). The CDR3 is 12 residues long. The DNA of the CDR3 is TGTGCCAGCTGTGGAGGGAGCATGCCCCAGCATTTT. Amino acid sequence: CASCGGSMPQHF.

This chain joins TRBV7-6 and TRBJ1-3; D is uncertain. V lost 1 base to trimming and J lost 0 bases, with 7 bases between them. In germline, CDR1 is SGHVS, CDR2 FNYEAQ. The CDR3 is 15 amino acids. CDR3 coding DNA: TGTGCCAGCAGCTTAGGCCACAGCTCTGGAAACACCATATATTTT. Protein: CASSLGHSSGNTIYF.

The J gene is TRBJ1-1, the V gene TRBV14; maybe TRBD1 (5 bases). V was shortened by 2 bases and J by 1 base, with 8 bases between the two germline ends. The germline CDR1 and CDR2 sequences are SGHDN and FVKESK. The CDR3 is 14 residues long. The CDR3, as DNA: TGTGCCAGCAGCCAACAGGGCAGGAACACTGAAGCTTTCTTT. Protein: CASSQQGRNTEAFF.